A single sample is the source of the 8 T cell receptor beta chains below, sequenced in a study of blood T cell repertoires in COVID-19. The protocol was immunoSEQ multiplex PCR, while the TCRdb copy is restricted to in-frame clones and leaves out a portion. The top ten hold 6% to 9% of the sample, which has over 300,000 clones, around 85% seen once. The sample was peripheral blood. These receptors were taken from a human donor in a cohort sampled during active COVID-19.

The J gene is TRBJ2-7, the V gene TRBV5-1; D perhaps matches TRBD2 (5 bases). The V end lost 3 bases, the J end lost 3 bases, and 10 bases lay between the germline ends. From germline, CDR1 is SGHRS and CDR2 YFSETQ. The CDR3 is 13 amino acids. CDR3 sequence: CASSSGEFYEQYF. The DNA for the CDR3 is TGCGCCAGCAGCTCCGGGGAGTTCTACGAGCAGTACTTC.

The chain carries TRBV3-1 (or the pseudogene TRBV3-2) and TRBJ2-7; D is perhaps TRBD1 (6 bases). Trimming stripped 1 base from V and 4 bases from J, with 11 bases between. The CDR3 is 14 amino acids. Germline lookup yields CDR1 LGHDT and CDR2 YNNKEL (reference sequence). CDR3 DNA: TGTGCCAGCAGCCAAGCCCCGGACAGTTACGAGCAGTACTTC. As protein: CASSQAPDSYEQYF.

This clone showed up just once. The gene calls are TRBV19 and TRBJ2-1; TRBD1 matches at 9 bases. From germline, CDR1 is LNHDA and CDR2 SQIVND (reference sequence). The CDR3 loop spans 15 amino acids. V lost 7 bases, J lost 6 bases, and 10 bases stayed unmatched. The CDR3 reads CASTRGTGRLNEQFF. The CDR3 DNA reads TGTGCCAGTACCAGGGGGACAGGGCGTCTCAATGAGCAGTTCTTC.

The chain links TRBV5-6 to TRBJ1-1; the D gene is possibly TRBD1 (6 bases). The V gene's germline CDR1 is SGHDT and CDR2 YYEEEE. Trimming pared 7 bases from V and 5 bases from J, leaving 15 bases between. There are 13 residues in the CDR3. The CDR3 reads CASGLGGPTEAFF. The CDR3 DNA sequence: TGTGCCAGCGGTCTCGGGGGGCCGACTGAAGCTTTCTTT.

This sequence joins TRBV6-5 and TRBJ1-1; TRBD1 agrees at 7 bases. V lost 5 bases to trimming and J lost 8 bases; unmatched junction nucleotides: 2. The CDR3 is 11 residues long. The germline CDR1 and CDR2 sequences are MNHEY and SVGAGI. The CDR3 nucleotides read TGTGCCAGCAGTCAGGGGGGCGAAGCTTTCTTT. Its protein product is CASSQGGEAFF.

This clone occurred once. Its ends do not fully match the called genes, so a read error is possible. V is TRBV5-1 and J is TRBJ2-2; perhaps TRBD1 as D (5 bases). The CDR3 contains 16 residues. In germline, CDR1 is SGHRS, CDR2 YFSETQ. The CDR3 nucleotides are TGCGCCAGCACCTTGATGCAGGGCAGAAACACCGGGGAGCTGTTTTTT. Amino acids: CASTLMQGRNTGELFF. Drawing the rest from reference TRBV5-1 and TRBJ2-2, the complete variable domain is KAGVTQTPRYLIKTRGQQVTLSCSPISGHRSVSWYQQTPGQGLQFLFEYFSETQRNKGNFPGRFSGRQFSNSRSEMNVSTLELGDSALYLCASTLMQGRNTGELFFGEGSRLTVL.

This clone was seen more than once but under ten times. The CDR3 loop is CATSDSQGLNQPQHF. The CDR3 DNA follows: TGTGCCACCAGTGATTCGCAGGGACTCAATCAGCCCCAGCATTTT. The V and J genes are TRBV24-1 and TRBJ1-5, with D possibly being TRBD1 (5 bases). The CDR3 spans 15 residues. Germline CDR1 reads KGHDR; CDR2 reads SFDVKD. Trimming took off 2 bases at V and 3 bases at J, with 10 bases between the two ends.

The chain uses TRBV10-2 and TRBJ2-7; D call uncertain. CDR1 WSHSY and CDR2 SAAADI come from the germline V gene. The CDR3 consists of 12 residues. Trimming cost V 9 bases and J 6 bases, with 15 bases left between them. For the CDR3, the DNA is TGCGCCAGTGCGCCTCTAGTTGGCGAGCAGTACTTC. Its translation: CASAPLVGEQYF.